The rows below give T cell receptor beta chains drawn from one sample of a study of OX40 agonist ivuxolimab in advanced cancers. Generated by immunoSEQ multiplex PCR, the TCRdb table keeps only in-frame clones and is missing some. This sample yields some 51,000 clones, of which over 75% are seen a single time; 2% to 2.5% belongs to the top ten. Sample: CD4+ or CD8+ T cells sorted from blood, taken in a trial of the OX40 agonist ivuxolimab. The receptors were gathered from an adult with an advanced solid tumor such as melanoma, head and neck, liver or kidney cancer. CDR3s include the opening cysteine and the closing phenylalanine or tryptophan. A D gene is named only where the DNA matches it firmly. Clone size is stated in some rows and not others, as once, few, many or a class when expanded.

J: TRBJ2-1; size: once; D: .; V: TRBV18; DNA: TGTGCCAGCTCCGACCTTGGGGGCGGACCTTACGATGAGCAGTTCTTC; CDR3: CASSDLGGGPYDEQFF
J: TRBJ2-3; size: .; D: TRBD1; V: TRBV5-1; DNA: TGCGCCAGCACCACCGGGACAGGGGTAGATACGCAGTATTTT; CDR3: CASTTGTGVDTQYF
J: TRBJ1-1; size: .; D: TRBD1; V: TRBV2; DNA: TGTGCCAGCAGCCAGCGACAGGGGGTCGCCACTGAAGCTTTCTTT; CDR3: CASSQRQGVATEAFF
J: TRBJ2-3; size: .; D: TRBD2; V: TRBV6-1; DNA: TGTGCCAGCAGTGAAAGGCTAGCGGTTCTCACAGATACGCAGTATTTT; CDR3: CASSERLAVLTDTQYF
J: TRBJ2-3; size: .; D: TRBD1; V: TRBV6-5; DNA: TGTGCCAGCAGTTCCGGACAGGGGGTCACAGATACGCAGTATTTT; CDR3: CASSSGQGVTDTQYF
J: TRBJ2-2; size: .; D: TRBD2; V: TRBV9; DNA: TGTGCCAGCAGCGTAGGGGGTAGCGGGAGGGCTACCGGGGAGCTGTTTTTT; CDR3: CASSVGGSGRATGELFF
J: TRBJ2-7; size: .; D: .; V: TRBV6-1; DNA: TGTGCCAGCAGCGGGGCCCCGATGGACTACGAGCAGTACTTC; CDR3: CASSGAPMDYEQYF
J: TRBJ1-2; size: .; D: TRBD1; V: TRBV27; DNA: TGTGCCAGCAGCTTTGTCGACAGGGTAGCTAACTATGGCTACACCTTC; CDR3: CASSFVDRVANYGYTF
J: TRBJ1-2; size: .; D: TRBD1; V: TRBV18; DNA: TGTGCCAGCTCACCCGGGACAGGGGCCAACTATGGCTACACCTTC; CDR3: CASSPGTGANYGYTF
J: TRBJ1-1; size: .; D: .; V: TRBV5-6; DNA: TGTGCCAGCAGCCGGGGCACTGAAGCTTTCTTT; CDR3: CASSRGTEAFF
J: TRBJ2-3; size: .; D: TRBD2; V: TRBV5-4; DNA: TGTGCCAGCAGCTTGGGACTAGCGGGAGGAGGGGCAGATACGCAGTATTTT; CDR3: CASSLGLAGGGADTQYF
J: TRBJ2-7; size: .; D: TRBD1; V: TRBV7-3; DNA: TGTGCCAGCAGCTTAACGGGGCAGGGGGCGGTCGAGCAGTACTTC; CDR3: CASSLTGQGAVEQYF
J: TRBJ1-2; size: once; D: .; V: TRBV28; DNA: TGTGCCAGCAGTTTACTCGGACGGACGGGCTATGGCTACACCTTC; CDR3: CASSLLGRTGYGYTF
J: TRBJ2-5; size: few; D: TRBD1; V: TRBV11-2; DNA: TGTGCCAGCAGCGCCAGGACAGGGGAAGAGACCCAGTACTTC; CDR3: CASSARTGEETQYF
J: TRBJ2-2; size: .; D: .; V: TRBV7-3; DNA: TGTGCCAGCAGCCCTCAAGCGACTAGCACCGGGGAGCTGTTTTTT; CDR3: CASSPQATSTGELFF
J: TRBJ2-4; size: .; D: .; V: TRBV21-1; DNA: TGTGCCAGCAGCTCCCATCCGGACAGGCTTATTCAGTACTTC; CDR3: CASSSHPDRLIQYF
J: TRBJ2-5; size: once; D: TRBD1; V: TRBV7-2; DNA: TGTGCCAGCAGCCCGGTAACACAGGGGAGAGAGACCCAGTACTTC; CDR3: CASSPVTQGRETQYF
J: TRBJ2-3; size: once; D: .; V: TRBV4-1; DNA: TGCGCCAGCAGCCAAGGCTTTCAGGGAAGGCGCACAGATACGCAGTATTTT; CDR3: CASSQGFQGRRTDTQYF
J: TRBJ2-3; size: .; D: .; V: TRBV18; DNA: TGTGCCAGCTCACCTTACACAGATACGCAGTATTTT; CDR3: CASSPYTDTQYF
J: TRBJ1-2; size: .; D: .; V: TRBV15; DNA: TGTGCCACCAGCAGGCCCCCAACACTCAACTATGGCTACACCTTC; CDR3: CATSRPPTLNYGYTF
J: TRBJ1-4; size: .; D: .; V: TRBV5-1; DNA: TGCGCCAGCAGCTTGGGGGTGACTAATGAAAAACTGTTTTTT; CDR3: CASSLGVTNEKLFF
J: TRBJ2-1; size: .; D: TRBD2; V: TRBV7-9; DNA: TGTGCCAGCAGCCTAGCGGGAGGGCCGAACAATGAGCAGTTCTTC; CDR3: CASSLAGGPNNEQFF
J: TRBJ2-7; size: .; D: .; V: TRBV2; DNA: TGTGCCAGCAGCGTACAGGGCGGAATTGACGAGCAGTACTTC; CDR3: CASSVQGGIDEQYF
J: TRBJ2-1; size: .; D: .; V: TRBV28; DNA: TGTGCCAGCAGGGCAGGGGTCTACAATGAGCAGTTCTTC; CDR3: CASRAGVYNEQFF
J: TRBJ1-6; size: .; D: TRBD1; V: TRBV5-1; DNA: TGCGCCAGCAGCGGAGGGGGACAGACAAATAATTCACCCCTCCACTTT; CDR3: CASSGGGQTNNSPLHF
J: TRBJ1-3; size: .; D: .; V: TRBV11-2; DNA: TGTGCCAGCAGCCAAACTCAGGGCGGGAGCGGAAACACCATATATTTT; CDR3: CASSQTQGGSGNTIYF
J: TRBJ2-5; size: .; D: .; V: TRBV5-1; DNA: TGCGCCAGCAGCTTGGCGACGGGGGCTCAAGAGACCCAGTACTTC; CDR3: CASSLATGAQETQYF
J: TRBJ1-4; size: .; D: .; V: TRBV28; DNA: TGTGCCAGCACCCCACTCGGGGGGACTGAAAAACTGTTTTTT; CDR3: CASTPLGGTEKLFF
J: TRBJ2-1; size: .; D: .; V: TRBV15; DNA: TGTGCCACCAGCAGAGATTCTTCCGGTGGGGAGCAGTTCTTC; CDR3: CATSRDSSGGEQFF
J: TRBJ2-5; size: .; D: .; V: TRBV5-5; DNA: TGTGCCAGCAGCTTTCAGGGTGGGGAGACCCAGTACTTC; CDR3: CASSFQGGETQYF
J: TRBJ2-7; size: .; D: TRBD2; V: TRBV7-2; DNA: TGTGCCAGCAGCTTGATCCTCGGGACTAGCGCCGAGCAGTACTTC; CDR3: CASSLILGTSAEQYF
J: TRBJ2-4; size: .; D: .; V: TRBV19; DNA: TGTGCCAGTAGCTCCCCGGGAGACAAAAACATTCAGTACTTC; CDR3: CASSSPGDKNIQYF
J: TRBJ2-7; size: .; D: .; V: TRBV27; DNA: TGTGCCAGCAGTTTAGGGTCTATCTACGAGCAGTACTTC; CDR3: CASSLGSIYEQYF
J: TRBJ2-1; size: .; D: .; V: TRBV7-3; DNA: TGTGCCAGCAGCTTAACGTCGACGGGTTCTGAGCAGTTCTTC; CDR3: CASSLTSTGSEQFF
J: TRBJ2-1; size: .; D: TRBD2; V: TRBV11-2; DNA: TGTGCCAGCAGCCCACTAGCGGGAGTGGGTGAGCAGTTCTTC; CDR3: CASSPLAGVGEQFF
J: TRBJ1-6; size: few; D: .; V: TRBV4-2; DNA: TGTGCCAGCAGCCAACCCGACAGAGGACTCCACTTT; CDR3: CASSQPDRGLHF
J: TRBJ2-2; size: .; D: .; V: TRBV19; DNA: TGTGCCAGTAGTACCGGGGAGCTGTTTTTT; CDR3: CASSTGELFF
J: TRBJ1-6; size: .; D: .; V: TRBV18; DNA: TGTGCCAGCTCACCACGTGAGACCGCGCACCCCTCACCCCTCCACTTT; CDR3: CASSPRETAHPSPLHF
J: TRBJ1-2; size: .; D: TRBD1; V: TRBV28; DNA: TGTGCCGGAAGGACAGGACGGGTTCCTGGCTACACCTTC; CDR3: CAGRTGRVPGYTF
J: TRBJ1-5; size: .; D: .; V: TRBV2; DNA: TGTGCCAGCACAGCCGGGAATAATCAGCCCCAGCATTTT; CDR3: CASTAGNNQPQHF
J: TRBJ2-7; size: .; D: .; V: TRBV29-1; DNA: TGCAGCGTTGGGAACTCCTACGAGCAGTACTTC; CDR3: CSVGNSYEQYF
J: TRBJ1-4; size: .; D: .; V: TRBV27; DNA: TGTGCCAGCAGTTTAAGGGGGAGAGGGGAAAAACTGTTTTTT; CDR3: CASSLRGRGEKLFF
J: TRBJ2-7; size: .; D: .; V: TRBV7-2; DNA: TGTGCCAGCAGCTTATCTGGCCGCCGGGATGAGCAGTACTTC; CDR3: CASSLSGRRDEQYF
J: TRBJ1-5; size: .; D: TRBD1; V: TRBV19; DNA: TGTGCCAGTAGTCAGGGGGCGCGGGGTACTGGTCAGCCCCAGCATTTT; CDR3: CASSQGARGTGQPQHF
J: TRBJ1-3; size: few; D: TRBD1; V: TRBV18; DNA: TGTGCCAGCTCACCAGACAGGGGGCTCTCTGGAAACACCATATATTTT; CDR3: CASSPDRGLSGNTIYF
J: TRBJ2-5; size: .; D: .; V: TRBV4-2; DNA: TGTGCCAGCAGCCGAGGGGAGACCCAGTACTTC; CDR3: CASSRGETQYF
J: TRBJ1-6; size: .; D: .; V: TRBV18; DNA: TGTGCCAGCTCACCTTATAACTCCTATAATTCACCCCTCCACTTT; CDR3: CASSPYNSYNSPLHF
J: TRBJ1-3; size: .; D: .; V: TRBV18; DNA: TGTGCCAGCTCCGCCGACCTCTCTGGAAACACCATATATTTT; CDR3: CASSADLSGNTIYF
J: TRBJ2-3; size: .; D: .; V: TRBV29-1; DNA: TGCAGCGTTAGCCTGTCAGATACGCAGTATTTT; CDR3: CSVSLSDTQYF
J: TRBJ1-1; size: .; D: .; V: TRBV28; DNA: TGTGCCAGCTACTACGAGAACACTGAAGCTTTCTTT; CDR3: CASYYENTEAFF
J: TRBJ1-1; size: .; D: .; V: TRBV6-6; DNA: TGTGCCAGCAGTTACTCCCCTGGACACGGGGTTACTGAAGCTTTCTTT; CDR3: CASSYSPGHGVTEAFF
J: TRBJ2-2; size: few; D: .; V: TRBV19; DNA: TGTGCCAGTAGTACCCCGAACACCGGGGAGCTGTTTTTT; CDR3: CASSTPNTGELFF
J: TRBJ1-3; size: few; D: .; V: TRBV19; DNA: TGTGCCAGTAGTATAATCCAAAGCTCTGGAAACACCATATATTTT; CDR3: CASSIIQSSGNTIYF
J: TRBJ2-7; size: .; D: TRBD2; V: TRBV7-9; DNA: TGTGCCAGCAGCTTATCTGGACTAGCGGAGCAGTACTTC; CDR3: CASSLSGLAEQYF
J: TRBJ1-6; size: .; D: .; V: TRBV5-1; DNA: TGCGCCAGCAGCTTGGAACTTAATTCACCCCTCCACTTT; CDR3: CASSLELNSPLHF